Below, one T cell receptor (beta chain) is given with its context. Its antigen remains undetermined. Per-nucleotide qualities are absent, and no much larger clonotype sits a single base away. Sample treatment or condition, as interpreted from the label and publication: live attenuated yellow fever vaccine strain. At each blood-draw timepoint, two biological replicates of bulk PBMCs were obtained. PBMCs were isolated from peripheral blood using a standard Ficoll-Paque protocol. TriZol was used to extract RNA from bulk PBMCs, from CD4 and CD8 fractions, and from dextramer-positive and dextramer-negative fractions. This record comes from a study of T cells after yellow fever vaccination (dated by TCRdb to the late 2010s). Background for the entire study: The SMART-Seq v4 Ultra Low Input RNA kit was used to prepare libraries from fractions with low cell numbers. To follow T-cell clones before and after primary and booster YFV17D yellow fever vaccination, bulk TCR alpha and beta repertoires were sequenced over time. Two healthy male donors, one aged 18 to 29 and one aged 30 to 39 years, were included in the cohort. Blood samples were taken at several timepoints before and after primary and secondary immunization, and bulk PBMC replicates and cell subsets were isolated. On the study overall, not on this receptor specifically: The secondary T-cell response was found to be weaker but faster than the primary response, with a peak reached on day 5 rather than on day 15. Because abundant contaminating clonotypes from the bulk population could be contained in FACS-sorted repertoires, computational filtering was required. A small share of clonotypes was detected in both CD4 and CD8 compartments, with the overlap likely arising from convergent recombination. After the booster, most of the clones that had expanded following primary vaccination were detected again (roughly 96% of CD4 and around 88% of CD8), which suggests that memory was broadly maintained. The study included only two donors, which limits how far the findings can be generalized.

V trim: 3 bases; J trim: 7 bases; unmatched bases: 6. Inclusive of the bounding cysteine and phenylalanine, the CDR3 is 15 residues long. The CDR3 DNA has 45 bases and is translated from base 1. TCR cDNA was synthesized by 5'RACE template switching, which introduced a universal primer site and unique molecular identifiers. Priming for cDNA synthesis came from both the TCR alpha and TCR beta constant segments. Two PCR steps were used to amplify libraries, with sample barcodes and sequencing adapters being added in the second step. Sequencing of libraries was done on Illumina HiSeq 2500 (2x100 bp) or NovaSeq (2x150 bp). As for the original processing: Demultiplexing of reads and collapsing into UMI consensus sequences were performed with MIGEC, and V(D)J alignment was carried out with MiXCR. Vaccine-responding clonotypes were identified with edgeR using replicate PBMC samples, with FDR below 0.01 and a log2 fold change above 5 up to day 15 being required. Each bulk clonotype received a CD4 or CD8 identity based on whether the sequenced CD4 or CD8 repertoire contained that clonotype at higher abundance. The public reads were reprocessed in TCRdb via fastp at Q25 and MiXCR, keeping in-frame beta chains. Identical CDR3 proteins give one entry, which carries the most common genes and DNA. What appears here as the V and J calls and clone size reflects TCRdb's work, not the paper's. This sample holds 500,000 to 650,000 distinct CDR3 sequences; less than 20% were observed only once. The ten top clones hold 15% to 20% of the sample.

Source: PBMCs, taken 5 days after the first yellow fever vaccination. This chain joins TRBV12-3 or TRBV12-4 to TRBJ2-2, with 9 junctional bases fitting TRBD2. This sequence was found in a man between 18 and 29 years old who received the YFV17D yellow fever vaccine. The CDR3 protein: CASSFPSGVGGELFF. The DNA is TGTGCCAGCAGTTTTCCTAGCGGGGTTGGCGGGGAGCTGTTTTTT.